Listed below are T cell receptor beta chains from one sample, sequenced in a study of T-cell memory formation after mild COVID-19. TCRdb analysed the 5' RACE reads with MiXCR anew, one entry per CDR3 protein. Of tens of thousands of distinct CDR3 sequences in the sample, 14% were seen once. Sequenced input: PBMCs or a T cell subset sorted from them (not recorded which). The receptors originated from an adult woman who had mild COVID-19 (a few samples of this study predate the infection). Cell type and time point are not known. CDR3s include the opening cysteine and the closing phenylalanine or tryptophan. D genes are given only for firm matches. For some rows the clone size is stated as once, few or many, or as a class when expanded; others skip it.

j_call	v_call	clone_size	d_call	cdr3_nt	cdr3_aa
TRBJ1-2	TRBV3-1	NA	TRBD1	TGTGCCAGCAGCTCTTATTCTGGGGACAGGAGCTATGGCTACACCTTC	CASSSYSGDRSYGYTF
TRBJ2-7	TRBV11-2	few	NA	TGTGCCAGCAGCTACTCATTAACAGGTTCCGAAAGCTCCTACGAGCAGTACTTC	CASSYSLTGSESSYEQYF
TRBJ2-7	TRBV4-2	few	NA	TGTGCCAGCAGCCAAGATGGACCCCTTAGCTCCTACGAGCAGTACTTC	CASSQDGPLSSYEQYF
TRBJ2-7	TRBV20-1	few	TRBD2	TGCAGTGCTAGAGCTAGCGGGGCGCACGAGCAGTACTTC	CSARASGAHEQYF
TRBJ1-1	TRBV27	many	TRBD1	TGTGCCAGCAGTTCCCCCCGGACAGGGGAAACTGAAGCTTTCTTT	CASSSPRTGETEAFF
TRBJ2-1	TRBV7-9	few	TRBD2	TGTGCCAGCAGCTCGCAAGCGGGAGGGGTCCCCAATGAGCAGTTCTTC	CASSSQAGGVPNEQFF
TRBJ2-7	TRBV4-1	few	NA	TGCGCCAGCAGTCAAATGGGGCAGGGACTTGACGAGCAGTACTTC	CASSQMGQGLDEQYF
TRBJ1-1	TRBV4-1	few	TRBD1	TGCGCCAGCAGACAAACCGGGACAGGGGGTACTGAAGCTTTCTTT	CASRQTGTGGTEAFF
TRBJ1-3	TRBV5-1	NA	NA	TGCGCCAGCAGCTTGGATCTGGGGACTGGAAACACCATATATTTT	CASSLDLGTGNTIYF
TRBJ1-3	TRBV4-1	NA	NA	TGCGCCAGCGGGCCAGGGTTGGCGAGTAGGGACACCATATATTTT	CASGPGLASRDTIYF
TRBJ1-1	TRBV4-1	NA	TRBD1	TGCGCCAGCAGCCAAGATCGGCAGGGGGACACTTTCTTT	CASSQDRQGDTFF
TRBJ2-5	TRBV7-9	many	NA	TGTGCCAGCAGCTTAGAAGAGGGCCGGGAGACCCAGTACTTC	CASSLEEGRETQYF
TRBJ2-1	TRBV7-2	NA	NA	TGTGCCAGCAGCTTTAAGTACGATCCCTACAATGAGCAGTTCTTC	CASSFKYDPYNEQFF
TRBJ2-7	TRBV4-2	once	NA	TGTGCCAGCAGCCAAGATTTGGCCGGGCCCGTCTCCTACGAGCAGTACTTC	CASSQDLAGPVSYEQYF
TRBJ2-1	TRBV9	few	TRBD2	TGTGCCAGCAATCGACTAGCGGGAGAGAGCTCCTACAATGAGCAGTTCTTC	CASNRLAGESSYNEQFF
TRBJ2-1	TRBV20-1	NA	TRBD1	TGCAGTGCTAGAGATCCGGGACAGTCCTACAATGAGCAGTTCTTC	CSARDPGQSYNEQFF
TRBJ2-3	TRBV6-5	few	NA	TGTGCCAGCAGTTACCCGGGCACAGATACGCAGTATTTT	CASSYPGTDTQYF
TRBJ2-3	TRBV24-1	NA	NA	TGTGCCACCAGTGACCTGAGAGGGCATTCCGGGGACACAGATACGCAGTATTTT	CATSDLRGHSGDTDTQYF
TRBJ2-3	TRBV7-8	NA	NA	TGTGCCAGCAGCTTTACCAGGGGATCTAGCACAGATACGCAGTATTTT	CASSFTRGSSTDTQYF
TRBJ2-1	TRBV27	many	TRBD2	TGTGCCAGCAGTCCGACTAGCGGGGGGGCCTGGAATGAGCAGTTCTTC	CASSPTSGGAWNEQFF